Below, 26 T cell receptor beta chains from the same sample are listed, as sequenced in a study of identical twins. TCRdb re-derived calls from the 5' RACE reads in MiXCR, one entry per CDR3 protein. The data contain 540,000 or so distinct CDR3 sequences, about 20% of them seen just once; the ten biggest clones take up about 0.48%. A further study also used this sample, focusing on yellow fever vaccine responses in identical twins.

The sample comprised CD4+ T cells sorted from blood. These receptors all come from a woman younger than 30 in good health.

This chain links TRBV6-5 with TRBJ1-6; D is perhaps TRBD1 (6 bases). The CDR3 is 16 amino acids. The V gene lost 2 bases and the J gene lost 5 bases, with 13 bases spanning the gap. Germline CDR1 and CDR2: MNHEY and SVGAGI. The CDR3 loop reads CASSYGQEGDNSPLHF. The CDR3 DNA follows: TGTGCCAGCAGTTACGGGCAGGAGGGGGATAATTCACCCCTCCACTTT.

The chain carries TRBV3-1 and TRBJ1-2, with D maybe TRBD1 (5 bases). CDR1 LGHDT and CDR2 YNNKEL come from the germline V gene (reference sequence). CDR3 length: 13 residues. Trimming removed 5 bases from V and 7 bases from J, with 14 bases in between. The CDR3 spells CASSRQLRSGYTF. CDR3 in DNA: TGTGCCAGCAGCAGACAGTTACGCTCTGGCTACACCTTC.

This sequence joins TRBV5-1 and TRBJ1-4, with D tentatively TRBD1 (6 bases). Germline values: CDR1 SGHRS, CDR2 YFSETQ. This CDR3 has 15 residues. V lost 4 bases and J lost 0, with 10 bases in between. CDR3 bases: TGCGCCAGCAGCACGACAGGCGCAACTAATGAAAAACTGTTTTTT. Translating gives CASSTTGATNEKLFF.

The rearrangement joins TRBV6-1 to TRBJ2-5; TRBD2 agrees at 14 bases. CDR3 length equals 16 residues. The ends lost 10 bases at V and 7 bases at J; junction bases unmatched: 14. Germline V gives CDR1 MNHNS, CDR2 SASEGT. The CDR3 DNA reads TGTGCCACCACCGCCGGGACTAGCGGGGGCGACGGGACCCAGTACTTC. Protein sequence: CATTAGTSGGDGTQYF.

In this sample, this clonotype turned up a few times. This chain joins TRBV18 and TRBJ2-5; D unclear. The CDR3 is 14 residues long. The V end was cut by 0 bases, the J end by 1 base, with 6 bases between. Germline CDR1 KGHSH, CDR2 LQKENI. As DNA, the CDR3 is TGTGCCAGCTCACCACCGGCCCCCCAAGAGACCCAGTACTTC. It translates to CASSPPAPQETQYF.

The chain joins TRBV14 to TRBJ2-1; the D is unclear. The V gene's germline CDR1 is SGHDN and CDR2 FVKESK. The length of the CDR3 is 15 residues. Trimming left V 3 bases short and J 7 bases short, with 16 bases between. The CDR3 protein is CASSQTIRTFNEQFF. Here the CDR3 DNA reads TGTGCCAGCAGCCAGACCATACGGACCTTTAATGAGCAGTTCTTC.

This clonotype showed up just a few times. This chain joins TRBV28 and TRBJ2-7, with D perhaps matching TRBD1 (6 bases). Germline V gene sequence: CDR1 MDHEN, CDR2 SYDVKM. This CDR3 comprises 17 residues. V shed 8 bases and J shed 3 bases, with 26 bases lying between them. The CDR3 DNA reads TGTGCCAGCCCTCCTGTGGGGGCGAAGTTCGCTGGCTACGAGCAGTACGTC. Translated, it gives CASPPVGAKFAGYEQYV.

This clonotype was seen only a few times. This rearrangement joins TRBV10-3 to TRBJ2-1; TRBD2 agrees at 7 bases. CDR3 length: 17 amino acids. Germline CDR1 and CDR2: ENHRY and SYGVKD. Trimming cost V 3 bases and J 2 bases; bases outside gene matches: 10. The DNA for the CDR3 is TGTGCCATCAGTGAATTGAGGGGAGGGAGTCCCTACAATGAGCAGTTCTTC. Translating it yields CAISELRGGSPYNEQFF.

The CDR3 sequence is CASSLSSGQNTGELFF. The CDR3 DNA follows: TGTGCCAGCAGCTTATCATCCGGACAGAACACCGGGGAGCTGTTTTTT. The V gene is TRBV7-7, the J gene TRBJ2-2, with D maybe TRBD1 (5 bases). The germline V gene encodes CDR1 SSHAT and CDR2 FNYEAQ (reference sequence). Trimming took 2 bases from V and 1 from J, leaving 11 bases between them. This CDR3 has 16 residues.

The rearrangement links TRBV5-6 to TRBJ1-3; D uncertain. The CDR3 runs 15 residues. Germline assignment: CDR1 SGHDT and CDR2 YYEEEE. V lost 5 bases and J 2 bases, leaving 14 bases between the germline ends. CDR3 DNA: TGTGCCAGCAGTCCTACCACCGGGGCTGGAAACACCATATATTTT. Protein: CASSPTTGAGNTIYF. The full variable domain, with the rest looked up from reference TRBV5-6 and TRBJ1-3, is DAGVTQSPTHLIKTRGQQVTLRCSPKSGHDTVSWYQQALGQGPQFIFQYYEEEERQRGNFPDRFSGHQFPNYSSELNVNALLLGDSALYLCASSPTTGAGNTIYFGEGSWLTVV.

This rearrangement joins TRBV7-7 to TRBJ2-2; 7 nucleotides line up with TRBD2. CDR3 length: 16 amino acids. Germline V lookup: CDR1 SSHAT, CDR2 FNYEAQ (reference sequence). Unmatched junction bases numbered 9, after V lost 7 bases and J lost 1 base. The CDR3 loop is CASTNGASGNTGELFF. CDR3 sequence (DNA): TGTGCCAGCACCAATGGGGCTAGCGGGAACACCGGGGAGCTGTTTTTT.

J is TRBJ2-1 and V is TRBV6-1; D is uncertain. V gave up 6 bases and J gave up 4 bases, with 13 bases separating them. The CDR3 extends over 14 amino acids. Germline V gene sequence: CDR1 MNHNS, CDR2 SASEGT. CDR3 nucleotides: TGTGCCAGCAGAGTCCAACACACTTACAATGAGCAGTTCTTC. As protein: CASRVQHTYNEQFF.

This clonotype was observed a handful of times. The rearrangement uses TRBV7-9 and TRBJ2-7, with 14 bases lining up with TRBD2. The CDR3 has 16 residues. The germline V gene encodes CDR1 SEHNR and CDR2 FQNEAQ (reference sequence). V lost 5 bases, J lost 0 bases, and 3 bases stayed unmatched. The DNA of the CDR3 is TGTGCCAGCAGCACGGGACTAGCGGGAGACTCCTACGAGCAGTACTTC. Residues: CASSTGLAGDSYEQYF.

This clonotype was seen a few times. The rearrangement links TRBV10-3 to TRBJ1-3; 12 positions match TRBD1. The CDR3 is made up of 14 amino acids. Germline-derived CDR1 and CDR2 are ENHRY and SYGVKD. J was trimmed by 16 bases and V by 4 bases; bases with no gene match: 11. The CDR3 region is CAISAGTGGANVYF. The CDR3 nucleotides are TGTGCCATCAGTGCCGGGACAGGGGGCGCGAACGTGTATTTT.

This clonotype has just a few counts. The chain uses TRBV6-1 and TRBJ1-5, with 7 nucleotides matching TRBD1. Per germline, CDR1 MNHNS and CDR2 SASEGT. The CDR3 is made up of 19 amino acids. Unmatched junction bases numbered 17, after V lost 6 bases and J lost 0 bases. The CDR3 sequence: CASSPAVPGQWGSNQPQHF. Written as DNA, the CDR3 is TGTGCCAGCAGCCCGGCTGTCCCGGGACAGTGGGGTAGCAATCAGCCCCAGCATTTT.

V usage is TRBV5-1 and J usage is TRBJ2-3; D may be TRBD1 (5 bases). Trimming pared 2 bases from V and 2 bases from J, leaving 9 bases between. This CDR3 contains 14 residues. CDR1 is SGHRS, CDR2 YFSETQ, per germline. The CDR3 coding sequence is TGCGCCAGCAGCTTTAAGGGGCCCACAGATACGCAGTATTTT. As protein: CASSFKGPTDTQYF.

This clonotype appeared a few times. The chain recombines TRBV2 with TRBJ1-4; no definite D call. CDR3 length equals 14 residues. Germline V gene sequence: CDR1 SNHLY, CDR2 FYNNEI. The ends were cut back, 7 bases at V and 5 bases at J, with 14 bases in the middle. This CDR3 reads CASIAGQLNEKLFF. CDR3 sequence (DNA): TGTGCCAGCATAGCAGGCCAGTTGAATGAAAAACTGTTTTTT.

The V gene is TRBV24-1, the J gene TRBJ2-1; D gene ambiguous. CDR1 is KGHDR, CDR2 SFDVKD, per germline. V dropped 0 bases and J dropped 10 bases, with 3 bases sitting between them. The CDR3 has 11 residues. The CDR3 here is CATSDLGEQFF. The CDR3 DNA reads as TGTGCCACCAGTGATTTGGGGGAGCAGTTCTTC.

This clonotype showed up just a few times. The chain is built from TRBV27 and TRBJ2-1; tentatively, D is TRBD1 or TRBD2 (5 bases each). Germline V lookup: CDR1 MNHEY, CDR2 SMNVEV (reference sequence). CDR3 size: 14 residues. V shed 2 bases and J shed 2 bases, with 7 bases lying between them. The CDR3 DNA reads as TGTGCCAGCAGTTTAGAGGGGACCTACAATGAGCAGTTCTTC. This sequence encodes CASSLEGTYNEQFF.

The chain couples TRBV7-9 to TRBJ2-3, with D hard to call. V lost 0 bases and J 1 base, leaving 5 bases between the germline ends. CDR3 length: 14 residues. CDR1 and CDR2 from the germline V gene are SEHNR and FQNEAQ (reference sequence). The CDR3 DNA is TGTGCCAGCAGCTTAGCCCCGGGCACAGATACGCAGTATTTT. Protein sequence: CASSLAPGTDTQYF.

CDR3 DNA: TGTGCCAGCAGTTACGTTCCAGGGTCTGGAAACACCATATATTTT. Its translation: CASSYVPGSGNTIYF. The rearrangement joins TRBV6-5 to TRBJ1-3; possible D gene TRBD1, 5 bases. V was clipped by 2 bases and J by 1 base, with 9 bases between them. Germline V gene data show CDR1 as MNHEY and CDR2 as SVGAGI. The CDR3 covers 15 residues.

The chain is built from TRBV29-1 and TRBJ2-5, with a possible D match to TRBD2 (6 bases). Trimming stripped 5 bases from V and 10 bases from J, with 14 bases between. The CDR3 covers 11 residues. The V gene's germline CDR1 is SQVTM and CDR2 ANQGSEA. In DNA form, the CDR3 reads TGCAGCGTTCGCCAAGGAGGGTTCCAGTACTTC. It specifies CSVRQGGFQYF. Together with reference TRBV29-1 and TRBJ2-5, the CDR3 gives the full variable domain: SAVISQKPSRDICQRGTSLTIQCQVDSQVTMMFWYRQQPGQSLTLIATANQGSEATYESGFVIDKFPISRPNLTFSTLTVSNMSPEDSSIYLCSVRQGGFQYFGPGTRLLVL.

The chain combines TRBV28 with TRBJ1-1, with unresolved D. Germline lookup yields CDR1 MDHEN and CDR2 SYDVKM. The V end was cut by 2 bases, the J end by 8 bases, with 15 bases between. The CDR3 contains 14 residues. This CDR3 is CASSLRRRVNEAFF. The CDR3 DNA is TGTGCCAGCAGTTTACGCAGGCGGGTCAACGAAGCTTTCTTT.

This clonotype has more than one count but fewer than ten. For the CDR3, the DNA is TGTGCCATCAGTACATCAATTACAGGGGGCACTGAAGCTTTCTTT. Residues: CAISTSITGGTEAFF. The chain is built from TRBV10-3 and TRBJ1-1; 8 nucleotides align to TRBD1. V gave up 5 bases and J gave up 4 bases; unmatched junction bases: 9. The CDR3 has 15 amino acids. The V gene's germline CDR1 is ENHRY and CDR2 SYGVKD.

CDR3 DNA sequence: TGTGCCACCAGCAGAAAAGGGGCCTATAGCAATCAGCCCCAGCATTTT. Translated: CATSRKGAYSNQPQHF. This rearrangement joins TRBV15 to TRBJ1-5, with D possibly TRBD1 on 5 matching bases. Germline lookup yields CDR1 LNHNV and CDR2 YYDKDF (reference sequence). The CDR3 contains 16 residues. V was cut by 2 bases and J by 0 bases, with 11 bases left in between.

The chain is built from TRBV4-1 and TRBJ2-2; D gene unclear. V shed 1 base and J shed 6 bases, with 9 bases lying between them. There are 14 residues in the CDR3. Germline V gives CDR1 MGHRA, CDR2 YSYEKL. The CDR3 reads CASSQVDVSGELFF. Written as DNA, the CDR3 is TGCGCCAGCAGCCAAGTTGACGTCTCCGGGGAGCTGTTTTTT.